This entry lists 13 T cell receptor beta chains sequenced from one sample in a study of PD-1 blockade in classical Hodgkin lymphoma. Each and every patient relapsed after autologous stem cell transplantation, and patients got differing brentuximab vedotin exposure. TCRdb keeps only in-frame clones here, not all; method: immunoSEQ multiplex PCR. The data contain 25,000 to 35,000 clones, 60% to 75% of them seen just once; the ten biggest clones take up about 3.3%. Sequencing used peripheral blood mononuclear cells (PBMCs), obtained before the second cycle of nivolumab. The receptors were sampled from a human donor with classical Hodgkin lymphoma.

J is TRBJ1-1 and V is TRBV19, with D possibly being TRBD1 (5 bases). This CDR3 contains 14 residues. The ends were cut back, 4 bases at V and 2 bases at J, with 11 bases in the middle. Germline assignment: CDR1 LNHDA and CDR2 SQIVND (reference sequence). The DNA for the CDR3 is TGTGCCAGTAGTAGGCCGGACATCAACACTGAAGCTTTCTTT. It encodes CASSRPDINTEAFF.

V and J are TRBV9 and TRBJ1-2; D not certain. Germline CDR1 is SGDLS and CDR2 is YYNGEE. V was cut by 0 bases and J by 8 bases, with 11 bases left in between. CDR3 length: 13 amino acids. CDR3 loop: CASSVANWGGYTF. In DNA, the CDR3 is TGTGCCAGCAGCGTAGCTAACTGGGGAGGCTACACCTTC.

The CDR3 region is CASSEWTSFSYEQYF. The CDR3 nucleotides are TGTGCCAGCAGTGAATGGACCTCCTTCTCCTACGAGCAGTACTTC. The rearrangement uses TRBV2 and TRBJ2-7, with D unclear. Trimming took off 2 bases at V and 0 bases at J, with 11 bases between the two ends. The CDR3 spans 15 residues. Germline V gene data show CDR1 as SNHLY and CDR2 as FYNNEI. Based on the CDR3 plus reference TRBV2 and TRBJ2-7, the full variable domain is EPEVTQTPSHQVTQMGQEVILRCVPISNHLYFYWYRQILGQKVEFLVSFYNNEISEKSEIFDDQFSVERPDGSNFTLKIRSTKLEDSAMYFCASSEWTSFSYEQYFGPGTRLTVT.

Here the CDR3 DNA reads TGTGCCAGTAGTATCGACCCGATTTTCAATTCACCCCTCCACTTT. It yields the protein CASSIDPIFNSPLHF. The rearrangement uses TRBV19 and TRBJ1-6; D gene uncertain. CDR3 length: 15 residues. Per germline, CDR1 LNHDA and CDR2 SQIVND (reference sequence). The V end was cut by 3 bases, the J end by 7 bases, with 13 bases between.

By share, this clone ranks as medium-sized (0.01 to 0.1%). This chain uses TRBV5-4 with TRBJ2-7, with D perhaps TRBD1 (6 bases). CDR1 and CDR2 from the germline V gene are SGHNT and YYREEE (reference sequence). The CDR3 has 12 residues. V lost 0 bases to trimming and J lost 6 bases, with 7 bases between them. The CDR3 spells CASSLGGGEQYF. The CDR3 coding sequence is TGTGCCAGCAGCTTGGGAGGGGGCGAGCAGTACTTC. The whole variable domain, remainder taken from reference TRBV5-4 and TRBJ2-7, is ETGVTQSPTHLIKTRGQQVTLRCSSQSGHNTVSWYQQALGQGPQFIFQYYREEENGRGNFPPRFSGLQFPNYSSELNVNALELDDSALYLCASSLGGGEQYFGPGTRLTVT.

This clone was detected once. This rearrangement joins TRBV6-6 to TRBJ1-3; D not resolved. This CDR3 has 13 residues. Per germline, CDR1 MNHNY and CDR2 SVGAGI (reference sequence). V was trimmed by 0 bases and J by 8 bases, leaving 8 bases between them. The CDR3 region has the DNA TGTGCCAGCAGTTACTCATTAGATGACACCATATATTTT. Protein product: CASSYSLDDTIYF.

Only a few counts were recorded for this clone. The V and J genes are TRBV9 and TRBJ1-1; the D is unclear. The CDR3 is made up of 15 amino acids. The germline CDR1 and CDR2 sequences are SGDLS and YYNGEE. V dropped 0 bases and J dropped 0 bases, with 9 bases sitting between them. CDR3 residues: CASSVGKLLNTEAFF. In DNA form, the CDR3 reads TGTGCCAGCAGCGTAGGTAAGCTCCTGAACACTGAAGCTTTCTTT.

This clone occurred once. This chain links TRBV6-6 with TRBJ2-5; TRBD2 agrees at 11 bases. Unmatched junction bases numbered 4, after V lost 2 bases and J lost 5 bases. CDR1 is MNHNY and CDR2 is SVGAGI in the germline V gene (reference sequence). The CDR3 is 15 amino acids. The CDR3 coding sequence is TGTGCCAGCAGTTACGATAGCGGGGGGGCGGAGACCCAGTACTTC. Encoded protein: CASSYDSGGAETQYF.

This clone showed up just a few times. V usage is TRBV27 and J usage is TRBJ2-5, with TRBD1 matching 7 bases. The ends lost 0 bases at V and 3 bases at J; junction bases unmatched: 7. This CDR3 has 16 amino acids. Per the germline V gene, CDR1 is MNHEY and CDR2 is SMNVEV (reference sequence). The CDR3 is CASSLSNTGAKETQYF. The CDR3 DNA is TGTGCCAGCAGTTTATCGAATACAGGGGCTAAAGAGACCCAGTACTTC.

V is TRBV30 and J is TRBJ2-1; 8 bases align to TRBD1. Germline CDR1 and CDR2: GTSNPN and SVGIG (reference sequence). CDR3 length: 16 amino acids. With 5 bases clipped from V and 0 bases from J, the junction kept 9 bases outside the gene matches. Here the CDR3 reads CAWGARTGSSYNEQFF. CDR3 nucleotides: TGTGCCTGGGGGGCAAGGACAGGGAGCTCCTACAATGAGCAGTTCTTC. Together with reference TRBV30 and TRBJ2-1, the CDR3 gives the full variable domain: SQTIHQWPATLVQPVGSPLSLECTVEGTSNPNLYWYRQAAGRGLQLLFYSVGIGQISSEVPQNLSASRPQDRQFILSSKKLLLSDSGFYLCAWGARTGSSYNEQFFGPGTRLTVL.

This clone showed up just a few times. The chain has TRBV5-6 and TRBJ1-1; maybe TRBD1 (6 bases). The CDR3 loop spans 14 amino acids. Germline CDR1 reads SGHDT; CDR2 reads YYEEEE. The V gene lost 5 bases and the J gene lost 7 bases, with 18 bases spanning the gap. In DNA form, the CDR3 reads TGTGCCAGCAGTTCTACTGGACAGATAAGTGAAGCTTTCTTT. This translates into CASSSTGQISEAFF. Looking up the rest from reference TRBV5-6 and TRBJ1-1 gives the full variable domain: DAGVTQSPTHLIKTRGQQVTLRCSPKSGHDTVSWYQQALGQGPQFIFQYYEEEERQRGNFPDRFSGHQFPNYSSELNVNALLLGDSALYLCASSSTGQISEAFFGQGTRLTVV.

The chain recombines TRBV28 with TRBJ1-1, with TRBD1 matching over 8 bases. CDR3 length: 15 residues. Germline V gene lookup returns CDR1 MDHEN and CDR2 SYDVKM. V shed 3 bases and J 6 bases; nucleotides not matched to a gene: 9. Here the CDR3 DNA reads TGTGCCAGCAGTTTTATTACAGGGGGGTTTTCTGAAGCTTTCTTT. Residues: CASSFITGGFSEAFF.

The rearrangement links TRBV13 to TRBJ2-3; 7 bases line up with TRBD2. In germline, CDR1 is PRHDT, CDR2 FYEKMQ (reference sequence). The CDR3 sequence is 16 residues long. After removal of 5 bases from V and 2 bases from J, the junction contained 10 bases not matched to a gene. CDR3 sequence reads: CASSPKRGEDTDTQYF. CDR3 DNA sequence: TGTGCCAGCAGCCCTAAACGGGGGGAAGACACAGATACGCAGTATTTT.